This T cell receptor (beta chain) was observed in a study of technical replicates of blood from a handful of donors. Trimming took 7 bases from V and 6 from J, leaving 17 bases between them. Germline V gives CDR1 SQVTM, CDR2 ANQGSEA. CDR3 length: 13 residues. The repertoire was sequenced with immunoSEQ multiplex PCR; TCRdb's copy has only in-frame clones and lacks some. The sample has about 83,000 clones, about 95% seen once. This receptor was taken from a human donor in good health. This chain links TRBV29-1 with TRBJ2-3, with a weak D call TRBD2 (6 bases). Input material: T cells isolated from PBMCs. The DNA for the CDR3 is TGCAGCGGAAGGGACTTGCCAACGGATACGCAGTATTTT. This translates into CSGRDLPTDTQYF.